The 12 T cell receptor beta chains presented below share a single source sample, sequenced in a study of response to subunit inactivated influenza vaccine. TCRdb reprocessed the RT-PCR reads via MiXCR and lists one record per CDR3 protein. The sample holds hundreds of thousands of distinct CDR3 sequences, 10% to 12% seen once. This sample was also put to use in a study of T cells expressing NK-cell markers. That paper adds: Researchers built TCR beta cDNA using 5'RACE template switching with UMIs.

Here the sequenced sample was PBMCs from blood, taken on the day of vaccination. The receptor source for this set is a man in his fifties or sixties who received an inactivated influenza vaccine.

Only a few counts were recorded for this clonotype. The chain combines TRBV5-1 with TRBJ2-7; 10 positions match TRBD1. This CDR3 is built from 14 residues. With 9 bases clipped from V and 0 bases from J, the junction kept 6 bases outside the gene matches. CDR1 is SGHRS, CDR2 YFSETQ, per germline. The CDR3 DNA reads TGCGCCACCTCTGGACAGGGGGGCTCCTACGAGCAGTACTTC. Translated: CATSGQGGSYEQYF.

This clonotype was seen many times. The rearrangement links TRBV6-5 to TRBJ2-2; no clear D. V was cut by 7 bases and J by 4 bases, with 4 bases left in between. CDR3 length equals 11 residues. Germline V lookup: CDR1 MNHEY, CDR2 SVGAGI. CDR3 sequence reads: CASKFTGELFF. CDR3 nucleotides: TGTGCCAGCAAATTCACCGGGGAGCTGTTTTTT.

This clonotype was found a few times. The genes are TRBV28 and TRBJ1-1, with D hard to call. The V end lost 8 bases, the J end lost 0 bases, and 16 bases lay between the germline ends. The CDR3 loop spans 15 amino acids. Germline CDR1 and CDR2: MDHEN and SYDVKM. The CDR3 bases are TGTGCCAGCGCCGAGGAGGGCCGTATGAACACTGAAGCTTTCTTT. Its translation: CASAEEGRMNTEAFF.

The chain is built from TRBV7-9 and TRBJ2-2, with 7 bases lining up with TRBD1. Germline assignment: CDR1 SEHNR and CDR2 FQNEAQ (reference sequence). V shed 5 bases and J 3 bases; nucleotides not matched to a gene: 9. The CDR3 runs 16 residues. In DNA form, the CDR3 reads TGTGCCAGCAGCCCCCGACAGGGCTCCTACACCGGGGAGCTGTTTTTT. Amino acids: CASSPRQGSYTGELFF.

This clonotype was counted only a few times. The chain couples TRBV20-1 to TRBJ2-1; 12 positions agree with TRBD2. V dropped 1 base and J dropped 2; count of bases not matched to a gene: 6. CDR1 and CDR2 from the germline V gene are DFQATT and SNEGSKA (reference sequence). CDR3 length: 17 amino acids. The CDR3 sequence is CSARVASGRATYNEQFF. The CDR3 DNA reads as TGCAGTGCTAGAGTAGCTAGCGGGAGGGCCACCTACAATGAGCAGTTCTTC.

The CDR3 bases are TGTGCCAGCAGCCTTCCTATATCGGGACAGGGGCCCCACGAGCAGTACTTC. Its translation is CASSLPISGQGPHEQYF. This chain links TRBV28 with TRBJ2-7; 10 nucleotides match TRBD1. The CDR3 covers 17 residues. Trimming took 6 bases from V and 5 from J; bases not matched to a gene: 16. Germline-derived CDR1 and CDR2 are MDHEN and SYDVKM. Using reference TRBV28 and TRBJ2-7 for the parts outside the CDR3, the full variable domain is DVKVTQSSRYLVKRTGEKVFLECVQDMDHENMFWYRQDPGLGLRLIYFSYDVKMKEKGDIPEGYSVSREKKERFSLILESASTNQTSMYLCASSLPISGQGPHEQYFGPGTRLTVT.

This sequence joins TRBV27 and TRBJ2-1; D ambiguous. Germline CDR1 MNHEY, CDR2 SMNVEV (reference sequence). V lost 7 bases, J lost 9 bases, and 25 bases lay in between. CDR3 length equals 16 residues. For the CDR3, the DNA is TGTGCCAGCATCCCATTTAGGTGGGCGGATTCTCCTGAGCAGTTCTTC. Translating gives CASIPFRWADSPEQFF.

The rearrangement uses TRBV6-5 and TRBJ2-3; D not certain. This CDR3 is 12 amino acids long. Germline V CDR1 and CDR2: MNHEY, SVGAGI. V lost 7 bases and J lost 4, with 9 bases in between. The CDR3 sequence is CASTQPPDTQYF. CDR3 in DNA: TGTGCCAGCACTCAACCACCAGATACGCAGTATTTT.

The chain carries TRBV5-5 and TRBJ2-5; D is perhaps TRBD1 or TRBD2 (5 bases each). V gave up 1 base and J gave up 5 bases, with 12 bases separating them. Germline CDR1 and CDR2: SGHKS and YYEKEE (reference sequence). CDR3 length: 14 residues. The CDR3 nucleotides read TGTGCCAGCAGCTTGATGAGGGGCGTGGAGACCCAGTACTTC. Translating gives CASSLMRGVETQYF.

This clonotype came up a few times. The gene calls are TRBV20-1 and TRBJ2-3; D perhaps matches TRBD1 (6 bases). CDR1 and CDR2 from the germline V gene are DFQATT and SNEGSKA (reference sequence). Trimming shortened V by 3 bases and J by 1 base, and 11 bases separated the two germline ends. CDR3 length equals 14 residues. The DNA for the CDR3 is TGCAGTGCTAGGGGGGCCCCAGGCACAGATACGCAGTATTTT. Translating gives CSARGAPGTDTQYF.

The chain has TRBV7-2 and TRBJ1-4; D is perhaps TRBD1 (6 bases). Looked up from germline, CDR1 is SGHTA and CDR2 is FQGNSA. This CDR3 comprises 15 residues. V was cut by 0 bases and J by 3 bases, with 8 bases left in between. This CDR3 is CASSLAGGANEKLFF. For the CDR3, the DNA is TGTGCCAGCAGCTTAGCAGGGGGAGCTAATGAAAAACTGTTTTTT.

This clonotype came up a few times. The rearrangement links TRBV28 to TRBJ2-4; 9 bases agree with TRBD2. V lost 7 bases to trimming and J lost 1 base; unmatched junction nucleotides: 14. The CDR3 runs 18 residues. Germline V lookup: CDR1 MDHEN, CDR2 SYDVKM. In DNA form, the CDR3 reads TGTGCCAGCACCCCTGCTAGCGGGGCGAAGAGTGCCAAAAACATTCAGTACTTC. Translating gives CASTPASGAKSAKNIQYF.